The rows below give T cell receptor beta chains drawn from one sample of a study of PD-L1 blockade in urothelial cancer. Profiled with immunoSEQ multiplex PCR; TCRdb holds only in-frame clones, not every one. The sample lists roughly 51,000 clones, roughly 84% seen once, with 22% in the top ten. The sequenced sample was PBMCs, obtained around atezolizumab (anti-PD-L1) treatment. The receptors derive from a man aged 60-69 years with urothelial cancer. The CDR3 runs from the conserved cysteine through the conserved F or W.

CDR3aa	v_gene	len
CATRELYGYTF	TRBV7-6	11
CASSLPSGGASAYNEQFF	TRBV7-9	18
CASSLADKGFAGELFF	TRBV5-1	16
CASSDVGGSPLHF	TRBV6-4	13
CASSFIIAGGTGELFF	TRBV5-4	16
CASSISGGLTDTQYF	TRBV5-4	15
CASKPGTTSNTGELFF	TRBV5-4	16
CASSQLAGGTSEQYF	TRBV5-4	15
CASSEYAEAFF	TRBV25-1	11
CASSKDKRNSYNEQFF	TRBV19	16
CASSLDGGRYTEAFF	TRBV7-9	15
CASSQDPPTGANVLTF	TRBV4-1	16
CASSPGTGDPSNQPQHF	TRBV5-5	17
CAISEARGSRSYEQYF	TRBV10-3	16
CASSLRGHSNQPQHF	TRBV27	15
CASSVGGVSYEQYF	TRBV9	14
CASSWTGTSGVWETQYF	TRBV11-1	17
CASSQVTGQGEKLFF	TRBV4-3	15
CAVRSDRAKNEQYF	TRBV5-4	14
CASNKQGIDNQPQHF	TRBV5-6	15
CASARAGGPGETQYF	TRBV5-1	15
CASSTVRENEQFF	TRBV7-2	13
CASSASGTQAEKLFF	TRBV5-1	15
CASSLSIRFSRSSYNEQFF	TRBV27	19
CASSDARTGPASPQHF	TRBV25-1	16
CASSPRGGGEETQYF	TRBV18	15
CASSPSPRPQETQYF	TRBV9	15
CASRSFLAGGPGEQFF	TRBV5-1	16
CASRHQGFSTDTQYF	TRBV5-4	15
CASSGSAGGISDTQYF	TRBV25-1	16
CSASDRGAGKLFF	TRBV29-1	13
CASSLGTGKETQYF	TRBV5-8	14
CASSPDRVTSGGRNRNEQFF	TRBV18	20
CASNWGQGNSPLHF	TRBV6-1	14
CASSTTGLQQYF	TRBV19	12
CASSLEGFRGALTGELFF	TRBV7-2	18
CASSSIQGGYEQYF	TRBV6-6	14
CASSWDRGNYGYTF	TRBV4-1	14
CASSQPGVPREKLFF	TRBV11-2	15
CASSFAGQETQYF	TRBV27	13